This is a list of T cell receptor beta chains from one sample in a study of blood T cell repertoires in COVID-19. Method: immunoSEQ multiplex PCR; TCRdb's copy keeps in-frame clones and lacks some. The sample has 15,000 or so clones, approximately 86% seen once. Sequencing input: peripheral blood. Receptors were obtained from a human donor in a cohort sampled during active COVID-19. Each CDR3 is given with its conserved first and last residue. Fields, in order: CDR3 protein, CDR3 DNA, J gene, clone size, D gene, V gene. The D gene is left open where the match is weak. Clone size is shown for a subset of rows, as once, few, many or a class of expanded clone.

CASSSLAQTGELFF	TGCGCCAGCAGCTCCTTGGCTCAAACCGGGGAGCTGTTTTTT	TRBJ2-2	.	.	TRBV5-1
CASSVGHGAYGYTF	TGTGCCAGCAGCGTAGGGCATGGGGCCTATGGCTACACCTTC	TRBJ1-2	.	.	TRBV9
CASSLSSGFTIYF	TGTGCCAGCAGTTTATCGTCAGGTTTTACCATATATTTT	TRBJ1-3	.	.	TRBV12-3/TRBV12-4
CASSPQAGGYNEQFF	TGTGCCAGCAGCCCACAGGCGGGGGGATACAATGAGCAGTTCTTC	TRBJ2-1	few	TRBD2	TRBV7-2
CASQGGDPNYGYTF	TGTGCCTCACAAGGGGGGGACCCTAACTATGGCTACACCTTC	TRBJ1-2	.	.	TRBV30
CASSPWTGGNYGYTF	TGTGCCAGCAGCCCATGGACAGGGGGCAACTATGGCTACACCTTC	TRBJ1-2	.	TRBD1	TRBV7-2
CASSFLGDRANEKLFF	TGTGCCAGCAGTTTCTTGGGGGACAGGGCTAATGAAAAACTGTTTTTT	TRBJ1-4	.	TRBD1	TRBV5-6
CASSQDRFSTGNTIYF	TGCGCCAGCAGCCAGGACAGGTTTTCGACTGGAAACACCATATATTTT	TRBJ1-3	.	TRBD1	TRBV4-3
CASRFSGANVLTF	TGTGCCAGTCGGTTCTCTGGGGCCAACGTCCTGACTTTC	TRBJ2-6	.	.	TRBV19
CASTLVRTGTEQFF	TGTGCCAGCACCCTAGTCAGGACAGGGACTGAGCAGTTCTTC	TRBJ2-1	.	TRBD1	TRBV7-2
CASRYNRDTGELFF	TGCGCCAGCAGATATAACAGGGACACCGGGGAGCTGTTTTTT	TRBJ2-2	.	.	TRBV5-1
CASSRQSSYEQYF	TGTGCCAGCAGCCGACAGAGCTCCTACGAGCAGTACTTC	TRBJ2-7	.	.	TRBV9
CASSQTEAKNIQYF	TGTGCCAGCAGCCAAACAGAGGCCAAAAACATTCAGTACTTC	TRBJ2-4	once	.	TRBV7-8
CASSSPYLDGYTF	TGTGCCAGCAGCTCCCCCTACCTTGATGGCTACACCTTC	TRBJ1-2	.	.	TRBV9
CASSLQGWENTIYF	TGTGCCAGCAGCTTACAGGGATGGGAAAACACCATATATTTT	TRBJ1-3	.	.	TRBV7-9
CASTPSPGNYGYTF	TGCGCCAGCACCCCCTCACCTGGCAACTATGGCTACACCTTC	TRBJ1-2	.	.	TRBV5-1
CASSLAYRQSSYNEQFF	TGTGCCAGCAGCTTAGCGTACAGGCAGAGCTCCTACAATGAGCAGTTCTTC	TRBJ2-1	.	.	TRBV11-2
CASSRDQALGANVLTF	TGTGCCAGCTCACGCGACCAGGCCCTCGGGGCCAACGTCCTGACTTTC	TRBJ2-6	.	.	TRBV18
CASSLRPPGAGGYSNEQFF	TGTGCCAGCAGCTTAAGACCCCCGGGGGCGGGGGGGTATAGTAATGAGCAGTTCTTC	TRBJ2-1	.	TRBD2	TRBV7-3
CASSQGPNTEAFF	TGTGCCAGCAGCCAGGGCCCGAACACTGAAGCTTTCTTT	TRBJ1-1	.	.	TRBV9
CASSSTGTGIETRYF	TGCGCCAGCAGCTCGACCGGGACAGGGATCGAGACCCGGTACTTC	TRBJ2-5	.	TRBD1	TRBV5-1
CASSLGSAGSSGNTIYF	TGCGCCAGCAGCTTGGGTTCGGCAGGCTCCTCTGGAAACACCATATATTTT	TRBJ1-3	.	.	TRBV5-1
CASSTRDSQETQYF	TGTGCCAGCAGCACCCGGGACAGCCAAGAGACCCAGTACTTC	TRBJ2-5	once	TRBD1	TRBV7-2
CASSDSPGYEQYF	TGCGCCAGCAGTGATTCCCCAGGGTACGAGCAGTACTTC	TRBJ2-7	.	.	TRBV10-2
CASSQDRSGGIGETQYF	TGCGCCAGCAGCCAAGATCGAAGCGGGGGGATCGGAGAGACCCAGTACTTC	TRBJ2-5	.	TRBD2	TRBV4-3
CASTLTPGTGNYGYTF	TGCGCCAGCACCTTAACCCCCGGGACAGGGAACTATGGCTACACCTTC	TRBJ1-2	.	TRBD1	TRBV4-1
CASSPPGQTYEQYF	TGTGCCAGCAGTCCTCCGGGACAGACCTACGAGCAGTACTTC	TRBJ2-7	.	TRBD1	TRBV6-5
CASSLGLQETQYF	TGTGCCAGCAGCTTAGGGCTTCAAGAGACCCAGTACTTC	TRBJ2-5	.	.	TRBV11-2
CASSFQDRVGGYTF	TGTGCCAGCAGCTTCCAAGACAGGGTGGGTGGCTACACCTTC	TRBJ1-2	.	TRBD1	TRBV6-5
CASSGGTVKTYEQYF	TGTGCCAGCAGTGGAGGGACAGTGAAGACCTACGAGCAGTACTTC	TRBJ2-7	.	.	TRBV6-6
CASSQDSKGTEAFF	TGTGCCAGCTCACAGGACAGTAAGGGCACTGAAGCTTTCTTT	TRBJ1-1	.	.	TRBV18
CASSQDGSGGGYTF	TGCGCCAGCAGCCAAGACGGGAGCGGGGGGGGCTACACCTTC	TRBJ1-2	.	.	TRBV4-3
CASSAAHSNQPQHF	TGTGCCAGTAGTGCGGCACATAGCAATCAGCCCCAGCATTTT	TRBJ1-5	.	.	TRBV19
CASSTDWADNEQFF	TGTGCCAGCAGCACGGACTGGGCAGACAATGAGCAGTTCTTC	TRBJ2-1	.	.	TRBV7-2
CASSPAPRGVDYGYTF	TGTGCCAGCAGCCCGGCCCCCAGGGGGGTGGACTATGGCTACACCTTC	TRBJ1-2	.	TRBD1	TRBV5-5
CASSLVTYYGYTF	TGCGCCAGCAGCTTGGTCACATACTATGGCTACACCTTC	TRBJ1-2	.	.	TRBV5-1
CATSDFLGQQFF	TGTGCCACCAGTGATTTTTTGGGGCAGCAGTTCTTC	TRBJ2-1	.	.	TRBV24-1
CALRRQVNTEAFF	TGTGCCCTAAGGCGACAGGTGAACACTGAAGCTTTCTTT	TRBJ1-1	few	.	TRBV7-2
CASNPAPDSEAFF	TGTGCCAGCAATCCCGCTCCGGACTCTGAAGCTTTCTTT	TRBJ1-1	.	.	TRBV7-2
CASSRRGQGIQYF	TGTGCCAGCAGCCGCCGCGGACAGGGAATCCAGTACTTC	TRBJ2-7	.	TRBD1	TRBV3-1/TRBV3-2
CASMIPGQIYSGNTIYF	TGTGCCAGCATGATACCAGGACAGATTTACTCTGGAAACACCATATATTTT	TRBJ1-3	.	.	TRBV7-2